This TCR beta chain comes out of a study of identical twins (dated by TCRdb to 2016 to 2018). As for the study more broadly: TCR alpha and beta repertoires from monozygotic twins, unrelated adults of various ages and cord blood were deep-sequenced to test whether fetal clonotypes persist. Replicate twin experiments were performed at different times using different library preparation protocols to rule out contamination.

This clonotype was seen at least ten times. Its antigen has not been determined. No much larger clone is present one base from it, and per-base qualities are unavailable. Results and caveats for the whole study, not just this receptor: Fewer insertions were carried by abundant cord blood beta clonotypes; a weaker similar trend was observed in young adult naive repertoires, while no such trend was observed in memory repertoires. In beta out-of-frame sequences, excess twin sharing was weaker, because having fewer shared sequences lowered the signal-to-noise ratio. Compared with coincidental sharing between unrelated individuals, out-of-frame TCR alpha sequences shared between twins had an excess of sequences with low generation probability. Because the same donors could not be followed over many years, the conclusions relied on cross-sectional statistical analysis. Zero-insertion analyses could be partly confounded by invariant T cells such as MAIT and iNKT, although diverse VJ usage argued against such confounding for most clonotypes. Recombination models systematically underestimated out-of-frame TCR alpha sharing in monozygotic twins but agreed with sharing between unrelated individuals.

The receptor library was made with 5' RACE. Instrument used: Illumina HiSeq 2000. A universal primer binding site was added through template switching, and the final cDNA carried a unique molecular identifier so that TCR cDNA molecules could be counted accurately. Specific primers in the conserved constant-segment region were used to synthesize first-strand cDNA for the TCR alpha and beta chains. To control for contamination, every cDNA library carried two barcodes: a SMART-Mk sample barcode plus Illumina barcodes. Two successive PCR steps introduced TruSeq adapter sequences along with Illumina sample barcodes. The TCR alpha and beta cDNA libraries were sequenced on the Illumina HiSeq platform using custom primers. The authors processed their data as follows. Unique molecular identifiers were extracted from raw reads with MiGEC, and CDR3 positions were determined with MiXCR. Recombination models were inferred per individual with the repgenHMM and IGoR tools using an EM algorithm. Shared clonotype analysis was performed with the tcR package in R, normalizing sharing by the product of cloneset sizes. To study raw recombination free of thymic and clonal selection effects, out-of-frame nonproductive sequences were analyzed. The public reads were quality trimmed at Q25 with fastp and then assembled into clones with MiXCR by TCRdb, keeping productive beta chains. Each record represents a unique CDR3 protein, reported with the most common genes and DNA among its rows. The V and J calls shown here were made by TCRdb, not taken from the authors' results. Counted in this sample were hundreds of thousands of distinct CDR3 sequences; 8.6% of them appeared once. The ten largest make up 0.8% to 1% of the sample.

The CDR3 holds 14 amino acids from the cysteine to the phenylalanine. This entry keeps only the CDR3 DNA: 42 bases, framed from base 1. The germline V gene sets CDR1 to SGHAT and CDR2 to FQNNGV. V and J lose 5 bases and 0 bases, and a span of 11 bases separates them. Every donor in the study was a healthy Caucasian. The twin cohort consisted of three pairs of female monozygotic twins, all aged roughly 18 to 29 years. RNA for TCR libraries was isolated from peripheral blood mononuclear cells. These data also featured in a second study, about yellow fever vaccine responses in identical twins. As noted in the second study: The authors reported that the T cell response to vaccination in identical twins appeared partly convergent and partly personalized. Focusing on identical twins, the study followed the T cell clones that responded to the vaccine, and did so with precision.

This TCR was sampled from a woman between 18 and 29 years old in good health. This chain is built from TRBV11-2 and TRBJ2-7, with the D gene uncertain. Sequences were obtained from PBMCs. CDR3 region: CASSPQQYSYEQYF. The nucleotide sequence reads as follows: TGTGCCAGCAGCCCTCAACAGTACTCCTACGAGCAGTACTTC. Reference TRBV11-2 and TRBJ2-7 proteins supply the regions before and after the CDR3; the full variable domain is: EAGVAQSPRYKIIEKRQSVAFWCNPISGHATLYWYQQILGQGPKLLIQFQNNGVVDDSQLPKDRFSAERLKGVDSTLKIQPAKLEDSAVYLCASSPQQYSYEQYFGPGTRLTVT.